These 27 T cell receptor beta chains were all obtained from the same sample, sequenced in a study of cytomegalovirus exposure and HLA in healthy donors (dated by TCRdb to 2017 to 2019). Library method: the immunoSEQ multiplex PCR assay. For the multiplex PCR, a mixture combining 60 forward primers for TCR Vbeta segments and 13 reverse primers for TCR Jbeta segments was used. The table comes from immuneACCESS by way of TCRdb, which keeps in-frame sequences with V and J called. Part of the clones is missing from these tables; in studies checked, under half for an unresolved V gene and the rest for unknown reasons. The table for this sample lists tens of thousands of clones; more than 65% of them were counted only once. Of the sample, under 3% is held by the ten largest clones. Sequenced input: PBMCs. The receptor source for this set is a woman aged 30 to 39 in good health and CMV-seronegative.

The gene calls are TRBV4-3 and TRBJ1-4; TRBD1 agrees at 9 bases. In germline, CDR1 is LGHNA, CDR2 YSLEER. The CDR3 totals 14 residues. Germline trimming cut 1 base from V and 12 bases from J; bases unmatched to any gene: 6. The CDR3 DNA is TGCGCCAGCAGCCAAGGGACAGGGGTGGTGGAACTGTTTTTT. This sequence encodes CASSQGTGVVELFF.

The rearrangement uses TRBV7-9 and TRBJ1-4, with 8 bases that match TRBD1. The junction had 6 bases not matched to a gene; V was cut back by 1 base and J by 5 bases. Looked up from germline, CDR1 is SEHNR and CDR2 is FQNEAQ (reference sequence). CDR3 length: 16 amino acids. The CDR3 loop is CASSLGTGFRNEKLFF. In DNA form, the CDR3 reads TGTGCCAGCAGCTTAGGGACAGGGTTCCGGAATGAAAAACTGTTTTTT.

The chain combines TRBV5-1 with TRBJ1-1, with 7 bases lining up with TRBD1. Germline V gene data show CDR1 as SGHRS and CDR2 as YFSETQ. The CDR3 consists of 15 residues. V was pared by 3 bases and J by 4 bases, with 9 bases of the junction left unmatched. CDR3 in DNA: TGCGCCAGCAGCTGGACCGACAGGGTGGGCACTGAAGCTTTCTTT. It codes for CASSWTDRVGTEAFF.

This sequence joins TRBV7-2 and TRBJ1-3, with a tentative D call TRBD1 (6 bases). V was shortened by 3 bases and J by 0 bases, with 15 bases between the two germline ends. Germline V lookup: CDR1 SGHTA, CDR2 FQGNSA. The CDR3 runs 17 residues. CDR3 sequence (DNA): TGTGCCAGCAGCTTTGCGACAGGAGGAAGCTCTGGAAACACCATATATTTT. Amino acids: CASSFATGGSSGNTIYF.

The chain employs TRBV9 and TRBJ1-2, with D perhaps matching TRBD1 (6 bases). CDR1 is SGDLS and CDR2 is YYNGEE in the germline V gene. This CDR3 is built from 14 residues. Trimming shortened V by 3 bases and J by 2 bases, and 11 bases separated the two germline ends. The CDR3 reads CASSANQGNYGYTF. The CDR3 region has the DNA TGTGCCAGCAGCGCAAACCAGGGGAACTATGGCTACACCTTC.

V usage is TRBV19 and J usage is TRBJ1-1, with D possibly matching TRBD1 (6 bases). The V end was cut by 5 bases, the J end by 5 bases, with 15 bases between. The germline V gene has CDR1 LNHDA and CDR2 SQIVND (reference sequence). The CDR3 is 14 amino acids. The CDR3 is CASSFITGMTEAFF. The CDR3 DNA reads TGTGCCAGTAGTTTCATAACAGGGATGACTGAAGCTTTCTTT. Full variable domain (remainder filled in from reference TRBV19 and TRBJ1-1): DGGITQSPKYLFRKEGQNVTLSCEQNLNHDAMYWYRQDPGQGLRLIYYSQIVNDFQKGDIAEGYSVSREKKESFPLTVTSAQKNPTAFYLCASSFITGMTEAFFGQGTRLTVV.

The CDR3 DNA sequence: TGTGCCAGCGGATCCTGGGACTCCGAAGCTTTCTTT. Residues: CASGSWDSEAFF. The chain is built from TRBV6-4 and TRBJ1-1; D perhaps matches TRBD1 (5 bases). Germline values: CDR1 MRHNA, CDR2 SNTAGT. The CDR3 runs to 12 residues. V gave up 8 bases and J gave up 8 bases, with 15 bases separating them.

This CDR3 reads CASSVGGNTEAFF. The CDR3 DNA sequence: TGTGCCAGCAGCGTAGGCGGGAACACTGAAGCTTTCTTT. This chain links TRBV11-2 with TRBJ1-1; D is undetermined. The CDR3 consists of 13 residues. Per germline, CDR1 SGHAT and CDR2 FQNNGV. The V and J ends lost 5 bases and 1 base respectively, with 8 bases between them. Looking up the rest from reference TRBV11-2 and TRBJ1-1 gives the full variable domain: EAGVAQSPRYKIIEKRQSVAFWCNPISGHATLYWYQQILGQGPKLLIQFQNNGVVDDSQLPKDRFSAERLKGVDSTLKIQPAKLEDSAVYLCASSVGGNTEAFFGQGTRLTVV.

The V call is TRBV5-5, the J call TRBJ1-2, with D hard to call. Germline CDR1 is SGHKS and CDR2 is YYEKEE (reference sequence). Trimming shortened V by 0 bases and J by 2 bases, and 11 bases separated the two germline ends. This CDR3 region has 15 residues. The chain's CDR3 is CASSLATGLNYGYTF. The DNA of the CDR3 is TGTGCCAGCAGCTTGGCAACGGGTTTAAACTATGGCTACACCTTC.

This sequence joins TRBV7-2 and TRBJ2-1, with a tentative D call TRBD2 (5 bases). This CDR3 comprises 14 residues. Trimming shortened V by 5 bases and J by 12 bases, and 20 bases separated the two germline ends. Germline loops: CDR1 SGHTA, CDR2 FQGNSA. CDR3 DNA sequence: TGTGCCAGCAGCACCAACGACGGACTCCGAGGGCAGTTCTTC. This sequence encodes CASSTNDGLRGQFF.

This chain links TRBV19 with TRBJ1-5; 9 nucleotides line up with TRBD1. V was pared by 11 bases and J by 7 bases, with 9 bases of the junction left unmatched. Germline loops: CDR1 LNHDA, CDR2 SQIVND (reference sequence). The CDR3 totals 13 residues. CDR3 nucleotide sequence: TGTGCCGGGGGACAGGGTACGTCGCAGCCCCAGCATTTT. It yields the protein CAGGQGTSQPQHF.

This chain uses TRBV5-1 with TRBJ1-1; tentatively, D is TRBD1 (6 bases). Germline assignment: CDR1 SGHRS and CDR2 YFSETQ. This CDR3 contains 15 residues. V was trimmed by 4 bases and J by 1 base, leaving 14 bases between them. CDR3 loop: CASSPQGSWNTEAFF. CDR3 bases: TGCGCCAGCAGCCCCCAGGGGAGCTGGAACACTGAAGCTTTCTTT.

The chain couples TRBV7-9 to TRBJ1-1; D is possibly TRBD1 (5 bases). V was clipped by 1 base and J by 5 bases, with 14 bases between them. Germline values: CDR1 SEHNR, CDR2 FQNEAQ (reference sequence). CDR3 length: 15 amino acids. Here the CDR3 reads CASSLGETRATEAFF. CDR3 sequence (DNA): TGTGCCAGCAGCTTAGGAGAGACCAGGGCTACTGAAGCTTTCTTT. Based on the CDR3 plus reference TRBV7-9 and TRBJ1-1, the full variable domain is DTGVSQNPRHKITKRGQNVTFRCDPISEHNRLYWYRQTLGQGPEFLTYFQNEAQLEKSRLLSDRFSAERPKGSFSTLEIQRTEQGDSAMYLCASSLGETRATEAFFGQGTRLTVV.

This clone was seen more than once but under ten times. This chain connects TRBV6-6 to TRBJ2-1, with TRBD1 as a possible D gene (6 bases). Per germline, CDR1 MNHNY and CDR2 SVGAGI (reference sequence). This CDR3 has 15 amino acids. The ends were cut back, 0 bases at V and 9 bases at J, with 15 bases in the middle. The CDR3 loop is CASSYSGAALSEQFF. The DNA for the CDR3 is TGTGCCAGCAGTTACTCGGGGGCAGCTCTCAGTGAGCAGTTCTTC.

The chain has TRBV30 and TRBJ1-4; TRBD1 aligns across 10 bases. J gave up 8 bases and V 4 bases, and 7 bases lay outside the gene matches. CDR1 and CDR2 from the germline V gene are GTSNPN and SVGIG (reference sequence). CDR3 length equals 14 residues. The CDR3 loop reads CAWNSGTGVEKLFF. CDR3 bases: TGTGCCTGGAATTCCGGGACAGGGGTCGAAAAACTGTTTTTT.

The CDR3 reads CASSDSSAGGVDTQYF. Here the CDR3 DNA reads TGTGCCAGCAGCGATTCTTCAGCGGGGGGGGTCGATACGCAGTATTTT. This rearrangement joins TRBV7-9 to TRBJ2-3; 10 bases align to TRBD2. This CDR3 contains 16 residues. Germline values: CDR1 SEHNR, CDR2 FQNEAQ (reference sequence). V lost 5 bases, J lost 6 bases, and 11 bases stayed unmatched.

This rearrangement joins TRBV18 to TRBJ1-5; D perhaps matches TRBD1 (5 bases). With 3 bases removed from V and 3 bases from J, the gap between germline ends came to 15 bases. This CDR3 has 16 residues. Germline loops: CDR1 KGHSH, CDR2 LQKENI. CDR3 nucleotides: TGTGCCAGCTCACCCTCCGGGGGGAGTTTCAATCAGCCCCAGCATTTT. Residues: CASSPSGGSFNQPQHF.

The chain employs TRBV7-8 and TRBJ2-7, with D possibly TRBD2 on 5 matching bases. Per the germline V gene, CDR1 is SGHVS and CDR2 is FQNEAQ. CDR3 length: 16 residues. V lost 1 base and J 2 bases, leaving 15 bases between the germline ends. The CDR3 coding sequence is TGTGCCAGCAGCTTAGATTGGGCGGGCTCGGCCTACGAGCAGTACGTC. Its protein is CASSLDWAGSAYEQYV.

This clone has just one count. The genes are TRBV30 and TRBJ1-5, with D perhaps TRBD1 (6 bases). The V end was cut by 0 bases, the J end by 5 bases, with 11 bases between. The germline gives CDR1 GTSNPN, CDR2 SVGIG (reference sequence). CDR3 length: 14 residues. CDR3 DNA: TGTGCCTGGAGTGTACGGGCAGGGGATCAGCCCCAGCATTTT. It codes for CAWSVRAGDQPQHF.

V usage is TRBV19 and J usage is TRBJ2-1; perhaps TRBD2 as D (5 bases). Germline V CDR1 and CDR2: LNHDA, SQIVND (reference sequence). V lost 5 bases and J lost 3, with 20 bases in between. The CDR3 loop spans 17 amino acids. CDR3 protein: CASSYPSLRDHYNEQFF. The CDR3 coding sequence is TGTGCCAGTAGTTACCCCAGCCTGAGGGATCACTACAATGAGCAGTTCTTC.

This clone was counted once. The J gene is TRBJ1-2, the V gene TRBV2; possible D gene TRBD1, 6 bases. The germline CDR1 and CDR2 sequences are SNHLY and FYNNEI. The CDR3 has 13 residues. V lost 3 bases, J lost 5 bases, and 10 bases lay in between. The CDR3 DNA reads TGTGCCAGCAGTGAGGGGCAGGGGTATGGCTACACCTTC. Translated, it gives CASSEGQGYGYTF.

The chain couples TRBV5-4 to TRBJ1-1; D is unclear. The germline V gene encodes CDR1 SGHNT and CDR2 YYREEE (reference sequence). CDR3 length equals 12 residues. With 1 base removed from V and 3 bases from J, the gap between germline ends came to 4 bases. The CDR3 protein is CASSLRDTEAFF. DNA of the CDR3: TGTGCCAGCAGCTTGAGAGACACTGAAGCTTTCTTT. The full variable domain, in which reference TRBV5-4 and TRBJ1-1 provide the parts outside the CDR3, is ETGVTQSPTHLIKTRGQQVTLRCSSQSGHNTVSWYQQALGQGPQFIFQYYREEENGRGNFPPRFSGLQFPNYSSELNVNALELDDSALYLCASSLRDTEAFFGQGTRLTVV.

This clone was observed once. The V and J genes are TRBV30 and TRBJ1-1; unclear D gene. The V gene's germline CDR1 is GTSNPN and CDR2 SVGIG (reference sequence). The CDR3 extends over 13 amino acids. With 2 bases removed from V and 6 bases from J, the gap between germline ends came to 13 bases. The CDR3 DNA sequence: TGTGCCTGGAGTCCCCTCCCAGGCGCTGAAGCTTTCTTT. Translating it yields CAWSPLPGAEAFF.

The chain employs TRBV19 and TRBJ1-2; 8 nucleotides match TRBD1. The germline V gene encodes CDR1 LNHDA and CDR2 SQIVND (reference sequence). Unmatched junction bases numbered 3, after V lost 6 bases and J lost 3 bases. This CDR3 contains 13 residues. The CDR3 loop reads CASREQGDYGYTF. The CDR3 region has the DNA TGTGCCAGTAGAGAACAGGGGGACTATGGCTACACCTTC.

In this sample, this clone turned up a few times. The genes are TRBV14 and TRBJ2-7; unclear D gene. The germline V and J ends were trimmed by 3 bases and 1 base, with 10 bases remaining between them. Germline V gene lookup returns CDR1 SGHDN and CDR2 FVKESK. The length of the CDR3 is 14 residues. CDR3 sequence: CASSHRTGSYEQYF. As DNA, the CDR3 is TGTGCCAGCAGCCATAGAACGGGTTCCTACGAGCAGTACTTC. Full variable domain (rest looked up from reference TRBV14 and TRBJ2-7): EAGVTQFPSHSVIEKGQTVTLRCDPISGHDNLYWYRRVMGKEIKFLLHFVKESKQDESGMPNNRFLAERTGGTYSTLKVQPAELEDSGVYFCASSHRTGSYEQYFGPGTRLTVT.

The chain joins TRBV19 to TRBJ2-5; no firm D call. CDR1 is LNHDA, CDR2 SQIVND, per germline (reference sequence). Trimming pared 3 bases from V and 4 bases from J, leaving 3 bases between. This CDR3 spans 11 amino acids. The CDR3 bases are TGTGCCAGTAGTATGCGAGAGACCCAGTACTTC. Translating gives CASSMRETQYF.

The gene calls are TRBV6-5 and TRBJ1-5, with no clear D. V gave up 0 bases and J gave up 2 bases, with 11 bases separating them. Germline V gene sequence: CDR1 MNHEY, CDR2 SVGAGI. The CDR3 has 16 amino acids. The CDR3 DNA follows: TGTGCCAGCAGTTACTCGAGCCTTTTGGGCAATCAGCCCCAGCATTTT. Protein sequence: CASSYSSLLGNQPQHF.